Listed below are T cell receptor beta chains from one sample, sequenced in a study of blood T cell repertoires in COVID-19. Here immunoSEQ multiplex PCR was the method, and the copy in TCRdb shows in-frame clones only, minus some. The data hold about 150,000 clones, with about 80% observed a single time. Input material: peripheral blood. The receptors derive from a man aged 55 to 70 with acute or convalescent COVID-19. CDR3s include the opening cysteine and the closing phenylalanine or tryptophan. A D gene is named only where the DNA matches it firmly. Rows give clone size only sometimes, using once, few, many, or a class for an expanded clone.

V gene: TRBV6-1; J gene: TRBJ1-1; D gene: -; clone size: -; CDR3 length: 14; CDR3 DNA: TGTGCCAGCAGTGAATTCGACAGGAACACTGAAGCTTTCTTT; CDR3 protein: CASSEFDRNTEAFF
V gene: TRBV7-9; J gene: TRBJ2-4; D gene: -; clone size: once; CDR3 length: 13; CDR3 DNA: TGTGCCAGCACCTTAAACAAGGGGAACATTCAGTACTTC; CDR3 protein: CASTLNKGNIQYF
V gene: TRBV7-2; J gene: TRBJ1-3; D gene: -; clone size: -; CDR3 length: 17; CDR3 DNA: TGTGCCAGCAGCTTAGAAAGCAGGGTCGGGTCTGGAAACACCATATATTTT; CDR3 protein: CASSLESRVGSGNTIYF
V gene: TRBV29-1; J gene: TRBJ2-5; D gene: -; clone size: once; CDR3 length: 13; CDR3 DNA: TGCAGCGTGGGGGATCGGGGGAAAGAGACCCAGTACTTC; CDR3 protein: CSVGDRGKETQYF
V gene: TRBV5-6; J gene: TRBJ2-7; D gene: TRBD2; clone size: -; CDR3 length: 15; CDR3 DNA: TGTGCCAGCAGCTCCCGGACTAGCGGGGCCCACGAGCAGTACTTC; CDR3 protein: CASSSRTSGAHEQYF
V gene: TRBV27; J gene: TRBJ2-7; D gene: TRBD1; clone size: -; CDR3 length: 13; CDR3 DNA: TGTGCCAGCAGTTACAGGGGGTCCTACGAGCAGTACTTC; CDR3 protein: CASSYRGSYEQYF
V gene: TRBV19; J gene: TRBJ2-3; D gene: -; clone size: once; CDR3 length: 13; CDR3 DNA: TGTGCCAGTAGCCCCCTAGGGGGAGATACGCAGTATTTT; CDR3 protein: CASSPLGGDTQYF
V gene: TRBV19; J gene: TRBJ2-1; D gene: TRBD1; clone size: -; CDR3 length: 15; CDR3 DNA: TGTGCCAGTAGTTCACAGGGGGCGTCCTACAATGAGCAGTTCTTC; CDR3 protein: CASSSQGASYNEQFF
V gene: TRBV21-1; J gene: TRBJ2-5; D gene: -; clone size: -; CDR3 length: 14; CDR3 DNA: TGTGCCAGCAGCAAGGGCGGGAGGGCGGAGACCCAGTACTTC; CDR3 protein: CASSKGGRAETQYF
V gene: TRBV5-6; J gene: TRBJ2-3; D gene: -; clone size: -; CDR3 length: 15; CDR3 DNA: TGTGCCAGCAGCTTTCCGGCGGTTAGCACAGATACGCAGTATTTT; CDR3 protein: CASSFPAVSTDTQYF
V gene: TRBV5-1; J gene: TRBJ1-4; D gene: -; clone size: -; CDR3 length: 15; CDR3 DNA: TGCGCCAGCAGCTTGGCTGCAGGGCGGAACGAAAAACTGTTTTTT; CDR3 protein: CASSLAAGRNEKLFF
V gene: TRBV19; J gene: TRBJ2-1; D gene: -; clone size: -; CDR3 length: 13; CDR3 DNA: TGTGCCAGTAGCCCCCTCGCGCTCCATGAGCAGTTCTTC; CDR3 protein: CASSPLALHEQFF
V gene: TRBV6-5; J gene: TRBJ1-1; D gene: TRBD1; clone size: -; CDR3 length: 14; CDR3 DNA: TGTGCCAGCAGATTCAGGGGGCTGATCACTGAAGCTTTCTTT; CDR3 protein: CASRFRGLITEAFF
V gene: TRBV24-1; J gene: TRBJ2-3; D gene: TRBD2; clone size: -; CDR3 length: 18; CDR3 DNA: TGTGCCACCAGTGGAGGGCTAGCGGGAGTTTTCTCCACAGATACGCAGTATTTT; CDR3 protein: CATSGGLAGVFSTDTQYF
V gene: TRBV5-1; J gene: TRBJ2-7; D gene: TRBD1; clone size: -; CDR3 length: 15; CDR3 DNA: TGCGCCAGCAGCCAGGGGACAGGGGCCTCCTACGAGCAGTACTTC; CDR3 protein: CASSQGTGASYEQYF
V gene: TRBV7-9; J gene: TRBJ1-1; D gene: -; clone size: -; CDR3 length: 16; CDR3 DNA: TGTGCCAGCAGCGCGCAGTCGGGACACCCGAACACTGAAGCTTTCTTT; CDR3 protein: CASSAQSGHPNTEAFF
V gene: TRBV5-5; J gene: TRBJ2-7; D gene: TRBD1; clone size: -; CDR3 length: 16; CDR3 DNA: TGTGCCAGCAGCTCCTCGTGGGGGACAGGGTTGGGCGAGCAGTACTTC; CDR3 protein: CASSSSWGTGLGEQYF
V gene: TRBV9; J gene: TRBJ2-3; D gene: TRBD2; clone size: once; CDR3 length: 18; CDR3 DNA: TGTGCCAGCAGCGTAGCTCGATGGTCGAGCGGGGGCACAGATACGCAGTATTTT; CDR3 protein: CASSVARWSSGGTDTQYF
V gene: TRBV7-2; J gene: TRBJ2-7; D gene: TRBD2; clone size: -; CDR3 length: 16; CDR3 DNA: TGTGCCAGCAGCCCGGAGGCGGGACTACGCTCCTACGAGCAGTACTTC; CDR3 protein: CASSPEAGLRSYEQYF
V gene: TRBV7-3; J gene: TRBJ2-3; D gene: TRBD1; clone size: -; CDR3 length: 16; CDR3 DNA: TGTGCCAGCAGCTTAAACCCTCAGGGGGCAGGGGATACGCAGTATTTT; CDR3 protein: CASSLNPQGAGDTQYF
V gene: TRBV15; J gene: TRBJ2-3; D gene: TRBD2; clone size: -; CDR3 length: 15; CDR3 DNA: TGTGCCACATCGGGACTAGCGGGGGGCACAGATACGCAGTATTTT; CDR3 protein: CATSGLAGGTDTQYF
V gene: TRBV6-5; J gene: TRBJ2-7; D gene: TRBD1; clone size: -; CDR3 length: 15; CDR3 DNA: TGTGCCAGCAGTTCACCGGGACAGGGTCCCTACGAGCAGTACTTC; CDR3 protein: CASSSPGQGPYEQYF